Sequencing of this T cell receptor beta chain was carried out in a study of technical replicates of blood from a handful of donors. The data were produced by immunoSEQ multiplex PCR, yet TCRdb's version contains in-frame clones alone and is incomplete. The sample yields just over 95,000 clones, about 94% seen once. CDR1 and CDR2 from the germline V gene are SNHLY and FYNNEI. Trimming stripped 6 bases from V and 7 bases from J, with 15 bases between. The CDR3 is 14 residues long. This sequence joins TRBV2 and TRBJ1-4; tentatively, D is TRBD1 (6 bases). Sequencing was performed on T cells isolated from PBMCs. This receptor was identified in a human donor in good health. The CDR3 loop is CASRLGQRLEKLFF. In DNA form, the CDR3 reads TGTGCCAGCAGGCTTGGACAGCGGCTTGAAAAACTGTTTTTT.